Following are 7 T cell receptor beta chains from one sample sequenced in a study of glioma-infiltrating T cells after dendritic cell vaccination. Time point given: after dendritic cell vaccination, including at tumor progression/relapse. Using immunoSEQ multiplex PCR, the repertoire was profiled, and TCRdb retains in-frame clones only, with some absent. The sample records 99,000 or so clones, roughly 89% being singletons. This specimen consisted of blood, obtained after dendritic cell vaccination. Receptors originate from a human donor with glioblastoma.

The CDR3 protein is CASSSPTRTGQGYTF. The CDR3 nucleotides read TGTGCCAGCAGTTCCCCCACTCGCACAGGGCAGGGCTACACCTTC. This chain uses TRBV6-5 with TRBJ1-2, with D maybe TRBD1 (6 bases). The germline CDR1 and CDR2 sequences are MNHEY and SVGAGI. V was shortened by 4 bases and J by 8 bases, with 20 bases between the two germline ends. The CDR3 spans 15 residues.

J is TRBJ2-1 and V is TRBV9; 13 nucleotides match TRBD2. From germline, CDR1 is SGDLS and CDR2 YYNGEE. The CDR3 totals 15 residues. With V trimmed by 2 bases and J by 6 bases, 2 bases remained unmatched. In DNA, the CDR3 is TGTGCCAGCAGCGTCGGGACTAGCGGGATCAATGAGCAGTTCTTC. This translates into CASSVGTSGINEQFF.

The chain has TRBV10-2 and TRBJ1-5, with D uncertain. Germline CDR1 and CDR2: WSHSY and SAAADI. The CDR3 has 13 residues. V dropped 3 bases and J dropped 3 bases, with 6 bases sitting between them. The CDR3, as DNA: TGCGCCAGCAGTGACAGAAACAATCAGCCCCAGCATTTT. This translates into CASSDRNNQPQHF.

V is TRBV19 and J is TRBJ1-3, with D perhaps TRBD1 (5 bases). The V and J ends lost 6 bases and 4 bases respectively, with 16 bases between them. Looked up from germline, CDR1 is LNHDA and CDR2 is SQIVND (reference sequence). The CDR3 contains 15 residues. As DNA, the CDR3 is TGTGCCAGTAGCCTCGGTACCGGACACGGAAACACCATATATTTT. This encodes CASSLGTGHGNTIYF.

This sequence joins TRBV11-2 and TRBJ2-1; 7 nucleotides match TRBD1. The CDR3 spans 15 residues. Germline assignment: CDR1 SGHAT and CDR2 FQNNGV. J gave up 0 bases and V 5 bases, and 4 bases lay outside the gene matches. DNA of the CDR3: TGTGCCAGCAGCCCACAGGGGCGCTCCTACAATGAGCAGTTCTTC. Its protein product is CASSPQGRSYNEQFF.

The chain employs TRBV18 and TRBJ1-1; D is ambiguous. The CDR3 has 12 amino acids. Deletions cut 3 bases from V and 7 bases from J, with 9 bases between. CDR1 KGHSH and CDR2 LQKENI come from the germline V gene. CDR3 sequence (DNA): TGTGCCAGCTCACCTCGGAGGAATGAAGCTTTCTTT. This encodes CASSPRRNEAFF. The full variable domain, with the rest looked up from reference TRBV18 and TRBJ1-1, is NAGVMQNPRHLVRRRGQEARLRCSPMKGHSHVYWYRQLPEEGLKFMVYLQKENIIDESGMPKERFSAEFPKEGPSILRIQQVVRGDSAAYFCASSPRRNEAFFGQGTRLTVV.

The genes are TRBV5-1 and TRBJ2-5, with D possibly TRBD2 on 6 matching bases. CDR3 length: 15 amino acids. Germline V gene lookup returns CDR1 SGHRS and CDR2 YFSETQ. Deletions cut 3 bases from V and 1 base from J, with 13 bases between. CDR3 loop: CASSSGRGLQETQYF. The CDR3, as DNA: TGCGCCAGCAGCTCGGGACGGGGACTCCAAGAGACCCAGTACTTC.